The 6 T cell receptor beta chains listed next were all sequenced from one sample in a study of T cell repertoires in cytomegalovirus infection. One entry per CDR3 protein results from TCRdb running MiXCR on the reads. The sample records around 740,000 distinct CDR3 sequences, 35% being singletons. Sequencing was performed on PBMCs. These receptors were taken from a human donor in good health (CMV status not recorded). Some clones in this sample may be carry-over from other donors' samples.

This clonotype was observed a few times. The V call is TRBV19, the J call TRBJ1-5; 11 positions agree with TRBD1. The V and J ends lost 9 bases and 7 bases, in that order; junction bases with no gene match: 8. This CDR3 contains 14 residues. Germline CDR1 LNHDA, CDR2 SQIVND (reference sequence). The CDR3 loop reads CASTRDRGRQPQHF. The CDR3 coding sequence is TGTGCCAGCACCCGGGACAGGGGGAGGCAGCCCCAGCATTTT.

Only a few counts were recorded for this clonotype. The chain employs TRBV10-3 and TRBJ1-2; 7 nucleotides align to TRBD1. The germline CDR1 and CDR2 sequences are ENHRY and SYGVKD. The CDR3 is 13 amino acids. The trim removed 11 bases at V and 8 bases at J, leaving 14 bases unmatched. The CDR3 sequence: CAAEQGTFKGYTF. The CDR3 coding sequence is TGTGCCGCCGAACAGGGGACTTTTAAGGGCTACACCTTC.

About this clonotype: The final CDR3 position lacks the conserved phenylalanine or tryptophan, pointing to a likely read error. The CDR3, as DNA: TGTGCCATCAGTCCCCCCGGGACAGGGCGCACGGAAGCTTTCTTG. This translates into CAISPPGTGRTEAFL. The chain recombines TRBV28 with TRBJ1-1, with 9 bases identical to TRBD1. Germline CDR1 reads MDHEN; CDR2 reads SYDVKM. CDR3 length: 15 amino acids.

This clonotype has just a few counts. The chain has TRBV7-9 and TRBJ2-7, with 8 bases matching TRBD1. Germline V CDR1 and CDR2: SEHNR, FQNEAQ (reference sequence). CDR3 length: 17 amino acids. With 2 bases clipped from V and 4 bases from J, the junction kept 13 bases outside the gene matches. In DNA, the CDR3 is TGTGCCAGCAGCTTACCGATAAGGACAGGGAAAAGGTACGAGCAGTACTTC. This sequence encodes CASSLPIRTGKRYEQYF.

CDR3 protein: CASRPAPHRGHDTEAFF. In nucleotides, the CDR3 is TGTGCCAGCAGACCCGCCCCACACAGGGGGCACGACACTGAAGCTTTCTTT. The gene calls are TRBV6-1 and TRBJ1-1; 9 bases fit TRBD1. J lost 3 bases, V lost 6 bases, and 14 bases had no gene match. Per the germline V gene, CDR1 is MNHNS and CDR2 is SASEGT. The length of the CDR3 is 17 residues.

This chain's CDR3 is CASSPGVSGGPVTDTQYF. The CDR3 DNA reads as TGCGCCAGCAGCCCCGGGGTGAGCGGGGGGCCCGTCACAGATACGCAGTATTTT. This chain uses TRBV4-1 with TRBJ2-3, with 9 bases fitting TRBD2. The CDR3 length is 18 residues. V gave up 4 bases and J gave up 2 bases; unmatched junction bases: 13. CDR1 is MGHRA, CDR2 YSYEKL, per germline.